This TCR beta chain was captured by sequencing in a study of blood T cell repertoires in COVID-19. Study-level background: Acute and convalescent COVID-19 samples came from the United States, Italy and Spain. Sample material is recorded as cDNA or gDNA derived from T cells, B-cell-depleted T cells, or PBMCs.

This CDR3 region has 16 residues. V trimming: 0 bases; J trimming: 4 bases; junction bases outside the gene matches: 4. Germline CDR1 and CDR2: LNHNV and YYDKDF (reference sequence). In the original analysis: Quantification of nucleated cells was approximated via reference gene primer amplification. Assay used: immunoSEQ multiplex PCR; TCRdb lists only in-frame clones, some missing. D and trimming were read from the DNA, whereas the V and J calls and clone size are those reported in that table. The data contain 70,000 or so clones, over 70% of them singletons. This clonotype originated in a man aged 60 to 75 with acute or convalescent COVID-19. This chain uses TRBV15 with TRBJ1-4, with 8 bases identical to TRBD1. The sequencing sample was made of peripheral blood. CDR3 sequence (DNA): TGTGCCACCAGCAGAGACCGGACAGGGATTAATGAAAAACTGTTTTTT. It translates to CATSRDRTGINEKLFF. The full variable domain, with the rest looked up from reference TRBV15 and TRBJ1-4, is DAMVIQNPRYQVTQFGKPVTLSCSQTLNHNVMYWYQQKSSQAPKLLFHYYDKDFNNEADTPDNFQSRRPNTSFCFLDIRSPGLGDTAMYLCATSRDRTGINEKLFFGSGTQLSVL.